Listed below are T cell receptor beta chains from one sample, sequenced in a study of control samples from healthy donors and cancer patients. The method was immunoSEQ multiplex PCR; TCRdb's version includes in-frame clones alone and lacks a portion of them. This sample has roughly 170,000 clones, with about 93% found just once. Material for sequencing was blood. The receptors stem from a man aged 18-30 years in good health. The CDR3 runs from the conserved cysteine through the conserved F or W. Fields, in order: D gene, J gene, V gene, clone size, CDR3 protein, CDR3 DNA. The D gene is left open where the match is weak. A clone size is listed for some rows: how often the clone was seen (once, few, many), or a class if it is expanded.

>NA|TRBJ1-4|TRBV6-5|once
CASSYDRSNEKLFF
TGTGCCAGCAGTTACGACAGATCTAATGAAAAACTGTTTTTT
>NA|TRBJ1-5|TRBV7-8|NA
CASSPTEPYSNQPQHF
TGTGCCAGCAGCCCGACAGAGCCCTATAGCAATCAGCCCCAGCATTTT
>NA|TRBJ1-4|TRBV28|NA
CASSSQMGSANEKLFF
TGTGCCAGCAGCTCCCAAATGGGCTCGGCTAATGAAAAACTGTTTTTT
>TRBD1|TRBJ1-6|TRBV14|NA
CASSQGQLNSPLHF
TGTGCCAGCAGCCAGGGACAGTTGAATTCACCCCTCCACTTT
>NA|TRBJ1-5|TRBV19|NA
CASRVAGSNQPQHF
TGTGCCAGCCGGGTCGCAGGAAGCAATCAGCCCCAGCATTTT
>NA|TRBJ2-6|TRBV5-4|once
CASSLGGAKSGANVLTF
TGTGCCAGCAGCTTGGGGGGGGCCAAGTCTGGGGCCAACGTCCTGACTTTC
>TRBD1|TRBJ1-6|TRBV6-5|NA
CASSMTGSGSSPLHF
TGTGCCAGCAGCATGACAGGGAGCGGCAGTTCACCCCTCCACTTT
>TRBD1|TRBJ1-1|TRBV12-5|NA
CASGLVLTGGRTEAFF
TGTGCTAGTGGTTTGGTATTAACAGGGGGGCGCACTGAAGCTTTCTTT
>TRBD1|TRBJ1-2|TRBV6-1|NA
CASSEGDRRYYGYTF
TGTGCCAGCAGTGAAGGGGACAGGCGTTACTATGGCTACACCTTC
>NA|TRBJ1-3|TRBV28|NA
CASGSVSSGNTIYF
TGTGCCAGCGGCTCCGTGAGCTCTGGAAACACCATATATTTT
>NA|TRBJ2-2|TRBV10-2|NA
CASSNPGELFF
TGCGCCAGCAGTAATCCCGGGGAGCTGTTTTTT
>NA|TRBJ2-7|TRBV2|once
CASSATLDYEQYF
TGTGCCAGCAGTGCGACCCTAGATTACGAGCAGTACTTC
>NA|TRBJ1-1|TRBV7-2|NA
CASSAYRNTEAFF
TGTGCCAGCAGCGCCTACAGAAACACTGAAGCTTTCTTT
>NA|TRBJ1-4|TRBV20-1|NA
CSARVVEKLFF
TGCAGTGCTAGAGTGGTGGAAAAACTGTTTTTT
>NA|TRBJ1-5|TRBV19|NA
CASSLGGQENQPQHF
TGTGCCAGTAGCCTAGGGGGTCAGGAAAATCAGCCCCAGCATTTT
>TRBD1|TRBJ1-4|TRBV19|NA
CASSRDRGPANEKLFF
TGTGCCAGTAGTAGGGACAGGGGGCCGGCTAATGAAAAACTGTTTTTT
>NA|TRBJ1-1|TRBV6-1|NA
CASSENANTEAFF
TGTGCCAGCAGTGAAAACGCGAACACTGAAGCTTTCTTT
>NA|TRBJ1-2|TRBV14|NA
CASSQDQSKALYGYTF
TGTGCCAGCAGCCAAGATCAGAGTAAGGCCCTCTATGGCTACACCTTC
>NA|TRBJ2-5|TRBV2|NA
CASNWEGVKETQYF
TGTGCCAGCAACTGGGAAGGGGTGAAAGAGACCCAGTACTTC
>TRBD1|TRBJ2-2|TRBV7-6|NA
CASSLSGQGFAGELFF
TGTGCCAGCAGCTTAAGCGGACAGGGATTTGCCGGGGAGCTGTTTTTT
>NA|TRBJ2-2|TRBV7-3|NA
CASSSLGNTGELFF
TGTGCCAGCAGCTCCCTGGGGAACACCGGGGAGCTGTTTTTT
>NA|TRBJ1-2|TRBV30|NA
CAWSGPPDRTRGYTF
TGTGCCTGGAGTGGCCCCCCCGACAGGACGAGGGGCTACACCTTC
>TRBD1|TRBJ2-7|TRBV18|NA
CASSQSGQDYEQYF
TGTGCCAGCTCTCAAAGCGGACAGGACTACGAGCAGTACTTC
>NA|TRBJ1-5|TRBV6-1|NA
CASSELRQPQHF
TGTGCCAGCAGTGAACTGCGTCAGCCCCAGCATTTT
>NA|TRBJ2-2|TRBV3-1/TRBV3-2|NA
CASSQQGPGELFF
TGTGCCAGCAGCCAGCAAGGTCCCGGGGAGCTGTTTTTT
>TRBD1|TRBJ2-5|TRBV7-9|NA
CASSLLGTGKRETQYF
TGTGCCAGCAGCTTGTTGGGGACAGGGAAAAGAGAGACCCAGTACTTC
>NA|TRBJ2-7|TRBV4-1|NA
CASSQGTGGFSYEQYF
TGCGCCAGCAGCCAAGGAACGGGGGGCTTCTCCTACGAGCAGTACTTC
>TRBD1|TRBJ1-2|TRBV5-8|NA
CASSLWGQAPYGYTF
TGTGCCAGCAGCTTGTGGGGACAGGCTCCTTATGGCTACACCTTC
>NA|TRBJ1-4|TRBV5-1|NA
CASSLGLLGEKLFF
TGCGCCAGCAGCCTGGGTCTTCTAGGTGAAAAACTGTTTTTT
>NA|TRBJ2-2|TRBV24-1|NA
CATSAPLVGGQAGELFF
TGTGCCACCAGTGCCCCCCTAGTCGGGGGGCAGGCCGGGGAGCTGTTTTTT
>NA|TRBJ2-2|TRBV7-2|NA
CASSFRFGGTRELLF
TGTGCCAGCAGCTTTCGATTTGGGGGGACCAGGGAGCTGCTTTTT
>NA|TRBJ1-5|TRBV5-1|NA
CASSLGDTQGGGNQPQHF
TGCGCCAGCAGCTTGGGGGACACCCAGGGCGGGGGCAATCAGCCCCAGCATTTT
>NA|TRBJ1-6|TRBV25-1|NA
CASSELGREAYNSPLHF
TGTGCCAGCAGTGAATTGGGCAGGGAGGCCTATAATTCACCCCTCCACTTT
>TRBD2|TRBJ2-7|TRBV7-2|NA
CASSPMGGPYEQYF
TGTGCCAGCAGCCCCATGGGAGGGCCCTACGAGCAGTACTTC
>NA|TRBJ2-3|TRBV5-1|NA
CASSLAGGESTDTQYF
TGCGCCAGCAGCTTGGCTGGCGGGGAAAGCACAGATACGCAGTATTTT
>TRBD1|TRBJ2-7|TRBV7-2|NA
CASSFSQGDYEQYF
TGTGCCAGCAGCTTCTCACAGGGGGACTACGAGCAGTACTTC
>NA|TRBJ2-3|TRBV27|NA
CASSFGPTDTQYF
TGTGCCAGCAGTTTCGGTCCCACAGATACGCAGTATTTT
>NA|TRBJ1-5|TRBV6-1|NA
CASSEAEPGGAHQPQHF
TGTGCCAGCAGTGAAGCGGAGCCTGGGGGGGCACATCAGCCCCAGCATTTT
>TRBD1|TRBJ2-3|TRBV6-4|once
CASSVRQGDTQYF
TGTGCCAGCAGCGTCCGACAGGGAGATACGCAGTATTTT
>TRBD1|TRBJ1-2|TRBV6-5|NA
CASTRQGADGYTF
TGTGCCAGCACTCGACAGGGGGCCGATGGCTACACCTTC
>NA|TRBJ2-6|TRBV3-1/TRBV3-2|NA
CASSQVRAAQGANVLTF
TGTGCCAGCAGCCAAGTCAGGGCGGCTCAGGGGGCCAACGTCCTGACTTTC
>NA|TRBJ1-1|TRBV7-9|NA
CASSPNSGTALWSEAFF
TGTGCCAGCAGCCCAAACTCCGGGACGGCTCTTTGGAGTGAAGCTTTCTTT
>NA|TRBJ2-1|TRBV5-7|NA
CASSLGRDEQFF
TGTGCCAGCAGCTTGGGTAGGGATGAGCAGTTCTTC
>TRBD2|TRBJ2-3|TRBV5-6|NA
CASSMRTSALADTQYF
TGTGCCAGCAGCATGCGGACTAGCGCGCTGGCAGATACGCAGTATTTT
>NA|TRBJ2-3|TRBV4-2|NA
CASSQDGGRGTKGTDTQYF
TGTGCCAGCAGCCAAGACGGGGGGCGAGGAACTAAGGGCACAGATACGCAGTATTTT
>TRBD1|TRBJ1-2|TRBV19|once
CASSVTRTGGDGYTF
TGTGCCAGTAGTGTTACCCGGACAGGGGGCGACGGCTACACCTTC
>TRBD2|TRBJ2-3|TRBV18|NA
CASSPLGGGQRTSTDTQYF
TGTGCCAGCTCACCCCTCGGCGGGGGTCAGCGCACTAGCACAGATACGCAGTATTTT
>TRBD1|TRBJ1-5|TRBV24-1|once
CATSDPSQGVPHF
TGTGCCACCAGTGACCCGTCCCAGGGGGTACCGCATTTT
>TRBD1|TRBJ1-1|TRBV3-1/TRBV3-2|once
CASSHRGRSTEAFF
TGTGCCAGCAGCCACAGGGGGCGGAGCACTGAAGCTTTCTTT
>NA|TRBJ2-1|TRBV2|NA
CASSLLSSYNEQFF
TGTGCCAGCAGTCTATTGAGCTCCTACAATGAGCAGTTCTTC
>TRBD1|TRBJ1-2|TRBV24-1|NA
CATSDSNLRDRGTNYGYTF
TGTGCCACCAGTGATTCAAACCTCCGGGACAGGGGTACTAACTATGGCTACACCTTC
>NA|TRBJ2-1|TRBV10-3|NA
CAIKNGSEQFF
TGTGCCATCAAGAACGGAAGTGAGCAGTTCTTC